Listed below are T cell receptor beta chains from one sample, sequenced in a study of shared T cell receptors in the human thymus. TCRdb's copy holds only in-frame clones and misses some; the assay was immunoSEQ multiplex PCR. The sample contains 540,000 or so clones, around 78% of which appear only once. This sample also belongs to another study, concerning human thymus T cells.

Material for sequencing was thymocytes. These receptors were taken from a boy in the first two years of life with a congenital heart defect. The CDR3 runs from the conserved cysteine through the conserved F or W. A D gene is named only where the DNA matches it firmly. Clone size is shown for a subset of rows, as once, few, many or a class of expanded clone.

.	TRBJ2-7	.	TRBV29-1	CSVAASGVPYEQYF	TGCAGCGTTGCTGCGTCGGGAGTACCCTACGAGCAGTACTTC
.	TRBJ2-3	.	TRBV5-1	CASSSSQWSGPTSTDTQYF	TGCGCCAGCAGCTCCTCCCAGTGGAGCGGGCCTACTAGCACAGATACGCAGTATTTT
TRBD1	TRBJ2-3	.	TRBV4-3	CASSQDPRDRGTDTQYF	TGCGCCAGCAGCCAAGATCCCCGGGACAGGGGCACAGATACGCAGTATTTT
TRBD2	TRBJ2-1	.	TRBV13	CASSALAGVSYNEQFF	TGTGCCAGCAGCGCACTCGCGGGGGTCTCCTACAATGAGCAGTTCTTC
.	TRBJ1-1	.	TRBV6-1	CASSEALISSLTAEAFF	TGTGCCAGCAGTGAAGCGCTCATTTCTTCTTTAACGGCTGAAGCTTTCTTT
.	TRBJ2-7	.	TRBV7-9	CASSWQGSHEQYF	TGTGCCAGCAGCTGGCAGGGATCCCACGAGCAGTACTTC
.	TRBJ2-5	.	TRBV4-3	CASSQGPQVRGETQYF	TGCGCCAGCAGCCAAGGCCCACAAGTTCGGGGAGAGACCCAGTACTTC
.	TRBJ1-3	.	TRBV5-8	CASSLEVCRNTIYF	TGTGCCAGCAGCCTAGAGGTTTGCAGAAACACCATATATTTT
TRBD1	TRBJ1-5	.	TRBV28	CASSLGLTGAKGNQPQHF	TGTGCCAGCAGTTTGGGTTTGACAGGGGCAAAGGGCAATCAGCCCCAGCATTTT
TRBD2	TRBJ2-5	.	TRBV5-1	CASSFPAGTSRTGTQYF	TGCGCCAGCAGCTTCCCGGCCGGGACTAGCCGTACGGGGACCCAGTACTTC
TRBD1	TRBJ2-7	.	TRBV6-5	CASSYSGTGVSYEQYF	TGTGCCAGCAGTTACTCGGGGACAGGGGTCTCCTACGAGCAGTACTTC
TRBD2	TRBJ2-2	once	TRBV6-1	CANSPTRAGDGELFF	TGTGCCAACTCACCAACCAGAGCGGGGGACGGGGAGCTGTTTTTT
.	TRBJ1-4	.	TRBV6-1	CASSGAQGTNEKLFF	TGTGCCAGCAGTGGGGCACAGGGAACTAATGAAAAACTGTTTTTT
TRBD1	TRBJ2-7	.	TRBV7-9	CASSSVSNRDSTYEQYF	TGTGCCAGCAGCTCAGTTAGCAACCGGGACAGCACCTACGAGCAGTACTTC
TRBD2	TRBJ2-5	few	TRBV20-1	CSASALRGRDF	TGCAGTGCTAGTGCCCTAAGAGGGAGGGACTTC
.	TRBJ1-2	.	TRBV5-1	CASSWRTWGGYGYTF	TGCGCCAGCAGCTGGCGGACTTGGGGAGGCTATGGCTACACCTTC
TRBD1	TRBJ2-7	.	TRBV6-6	CASSYGGTGRLGQYF	TGTGCCAGCAGTTACGGGGGGACAGGGCGACTCGGGCAGTACTTC
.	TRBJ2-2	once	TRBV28	CASSLCRPGRASVPNTGELFF	TGTGCCAGCAGTTTATGCAGGCCAGGGCGAGCTAGCGTTCCGAACACCGGGGAGCTGTTTTTT
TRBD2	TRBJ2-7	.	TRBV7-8	CASSLEGHSILAGGRGQYF	TGTGCCAGCAGCTTAGAGGGACACAGTATACTAGCGGGAGGGCGCGGGCAGTACTTC
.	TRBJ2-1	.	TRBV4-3	CASSQDRGSYNEQFF	TGCGCCAGCAGCCAAGATCGGGGGTCCTACAATGAGCAGTTCTTC
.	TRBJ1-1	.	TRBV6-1	CASSPGRGNTEAFF	TGTGCCAGCAGTCCAGGCAGGGGGAACACTGAAGCTTTCTTT
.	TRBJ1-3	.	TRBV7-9	CASSAGQASGNTIYF	TGTGCCAGCAGCGCGGGTCAGGCCTCTGGAAACACCATATATTTT
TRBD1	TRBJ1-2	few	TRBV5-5	CASSLNRGNYGYTF	TGTGCCAGCAGCTTGAACAGGGGCAACTATGGCTACACCTTC
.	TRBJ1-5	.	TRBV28	CASSFPEEGGSYSNQPQHF	TGTGCCAGCAGTTTCCCCGAGGAGGGGGGGTCGTATAGCAATCAGCCCCAGCATTTT
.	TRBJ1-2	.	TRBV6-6	CASSPEAENYGYTF	TGTGCCAGCAGTCCTGAGGCCGAAAACTATGGCTACACCTTC
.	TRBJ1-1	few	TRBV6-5	CASSYSTPDEAFF	TGTGCCAGCAGTTACTCGACACCGGATGAAGCTTTCTTT
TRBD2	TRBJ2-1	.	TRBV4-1	CASSQERSGRKQFF	TGCGCCAGCAGCCAAGAACGTAGCGGGAGAAAGCAGTTCTTC
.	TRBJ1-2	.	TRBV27	CASSLSPWDTNYGYTF	TGTGCCAGCAGTTTATCCCCTTGGGACACTAACTATGGCTACACCTTC
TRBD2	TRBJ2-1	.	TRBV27	CASTTSGRKNNEQFF	TGTGCCAGCACAACTAGCGGGAGGAAAAACAATGAGCAGTTCTTC
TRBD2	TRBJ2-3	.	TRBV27	CASSYQTSGINTDTQYF	TGTGCCAGCAGTTACCAGACTAGCGGGATTAACACAGATACGCAGTATTTT
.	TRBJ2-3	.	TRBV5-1	CASSRRGTDTQYF	TGCGCCAGCAGCCGCCGGGGCACAGATACGCAGTATTTT
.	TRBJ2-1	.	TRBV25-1	CASSEYLTRFNEQFF	TGTGCCAGCAGTGAATATTTGACTAGGTTCAATGAGCAGTTCTTC
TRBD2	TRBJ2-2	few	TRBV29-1	CSVLAGTSGSATRGELFF	TGCAGCGTTCTCGCCGGGACTAGCGGGAGTGCGACCCGAGGGGAGCTGTTTTTT
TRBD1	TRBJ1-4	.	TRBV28	CASSFPGQVANEKLFF	TGTGCCAGCAGTTTCCCCGGACAGGTTGCTAATGAAAAACTGTTTTTT
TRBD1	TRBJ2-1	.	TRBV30	CAWRGPRTGELYNEQFF	TGTGCCTGGAGGGGACCCCGGACAGGGGAGTTGTACAATGAGCAGTTCTTC
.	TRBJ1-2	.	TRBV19	CASSWGDYGYTF	TGTGCCAGTAGTTGGGGAGACTATGGCTACACCTTC
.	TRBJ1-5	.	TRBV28	CASSLYAGFSNQPQHF	TGTGCCAGCAGTTTATATGCGGGATTCAGCAATCAGCCCCAGCATTTT
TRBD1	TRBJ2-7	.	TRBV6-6	CASSYPGQGVREQYF	TGTGCCAGCAGTTACCCGGGACAGGGGGTGCGGGAGCAGTACTTC
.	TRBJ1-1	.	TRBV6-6	CASTAGTEAFF	TGTGCCAGCACGGCGGGCACTGAAGCTTTCTTT
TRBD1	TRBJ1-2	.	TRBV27	CASSLTGKEDGYTF	TGTGCCAGCAGTTTGACAGGGAAGGAGGATGGCTACACCTTC
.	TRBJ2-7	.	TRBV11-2	CASSLDLAGYEQYF	TGTGCCAGCAGCTTAGATCTCGCGGGCTACGAGCAGTACTTC
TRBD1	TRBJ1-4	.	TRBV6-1	CASTPQGATNEKLFF	TGTGCCAGCACCCCGCAGGGGGCAACTAATGAAAAACTGTTTTTT
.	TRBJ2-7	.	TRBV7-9	CASSPGHLTYEQYF	TGTGCCAGCAGCCCCGGACACTTAACCTACGAGCAGTACTTC
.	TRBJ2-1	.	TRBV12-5	CASGLKGRAANEQFF	TGTGCTAGTGGTTTGAAAGGCAGGGCCGCCAATGAGCAGTTCTTC
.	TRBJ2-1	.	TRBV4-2	CASSPSGLAPNYNEQFF	TGTGCCAGCAGTCCAAGTGGACTGGCACCGAACTACAATGAGCAGTTCTTC
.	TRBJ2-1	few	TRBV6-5	CASSYRDRSSYNEQFF	TGTGCCAGCAGTTACCGAGACAGGAGCTCCTACAATGAGCAGTTCTTC
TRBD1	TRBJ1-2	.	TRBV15	CATSRVRGGALRGYTF	TGTGCCACCAGCAGAGTCAGAGGGGGCGCCCTGAGGGGCTACACCTTC
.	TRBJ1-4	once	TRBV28	CASRRSVRATNEKLFF	TGTGCCAGCAGGCGATCGGTCAGGGCGACTAATGAAAAACTGTTTTTT
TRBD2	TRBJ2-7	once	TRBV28	CASSFSNSLAGGLNEQYF	TGTGCCAGCAGTTTCTCTAACTCACTAGCGGGAGGGCTCAACGAGCAGTACTTC
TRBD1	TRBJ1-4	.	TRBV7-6	CASSLVETGVEKLFF	TGTGCCAGCAGCTTAGTGGAGACAGGGGTTGAAAAACTGTTTTTT
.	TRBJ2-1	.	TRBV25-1	CASSDRRSSYNEQFF	TGTGCCAGCAGTGATCGGCGGAGCTCCTACAATGAGCAGTTCTTC
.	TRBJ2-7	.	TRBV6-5	CASSRGGPLYYEQYF	TGTGCCAGCAGTCGCGGCGGGCCCCTCTACTACGAGCAGTACTTC
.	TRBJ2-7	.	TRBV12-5	CAPGEDRCTYEQYF	TGTGCGCCAGGGGAGGACAGGTGTACCTACGAGCAGTACTTC
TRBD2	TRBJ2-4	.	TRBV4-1	CASSPRGREGPGNIQYF	TGCGCCAGCAGCCCCCGGGGGCGGGAGGGCCCTGGAAACATTCAGTACTTC
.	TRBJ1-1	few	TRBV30	CAWSVQDKNTEAFF	TGTGCCTGGAGTGTACAAGATAAGAACACTGAAGCTTTCTTT